The 24 T cell receptor beta chains below all came from one sample that was sequenced in a study of spatial heterogeneity in lung cancer. Time point here: sample taken at primary tumor resection. Tumor, nontumor lung or frozen PBMC supplied whole RNA that was sequenced unsorted. TCRdb recomputed calls from the 5' RACE reads with MiXCR, one row per CDR3 protein. The sample has about 14,000 distinct CDR3 sequences; about 5% are singletons. The starting material was lung tumor tissue, obtained at surgery. The origin of the receptors is a human donor with early-stage non-small cell lung cancer.

In its sample, this clonotype was seen many times. This beta chain lies outside the target of a library built for alpha chains; its clone size means little. The chain uses TRBV11-2 and TRBJ2-7; D call uncertain. The ends were cut back, 4 bases at V and 5 bases at J, with 9 bases in the middle. The germline gives CDR1 SGHAT, CDR2 FQNNGV. The CDR3 has 12 amino acids. The CDR3 nucleotides are TGTGCCAGCAGCTCCTTTTTAGACGAGCAGTACGTC. It yields the protein CASSSFLDEQYV.

This clonotype has at least ten counts. Within a library made for alpha chains, this beta chain is off target, and its count is uninformative. This chain connects TRBV6-2 or TRBV6-3 to TRBJ1-5; D is unclear. V was clipped by 2 bases and J by 1 base, with 6 bases between them. This CDR3 spans 14 amino acids. Looked up from germline, CDR1 is MNHEY and CDR2 is SVGEGT. The CDR3 protein is CASSYDLSNQPQHF. The CDR3 DNA reads as TGTGCCAGCAGTTACGACCTAAGCAATCAGCCCCAGCATTTT.

This clonotype was counted at least ten times. This beta chain turned up in a library designed for alpha chains; as an off-target read, its abundance says little. The genes are TRBV7-2 and TRBJ2-3, with D maybe TRBD2 (5 bases). The germline gives CDR1 SGHTA, CDR2 FQGNSA. This CDR3 contains 14 residues. Between the trimmed V and J ends, which lost 7 bases and 0 bases, there was a span of 11 bases. CDR3 nucleotide sequence: TGTGCCAGCAAAGCGGTGATCAGCACAGATACGCAGTATTTT. It yields the protein CASKAVISTDTQYF.

This clonotype was detected many times. A library prepared for alpha chains yielded this beta chain as an off-target read; its size is of little meaning. This chain connects TRBV7-9 to TRBJ2-7; TRBD2 matches at 7 bases. After removal of 3 bases from V and 3 bases from J, the junction contained 5 bases not matched to a gene. From germline, CDR1 is SEHNR and CDR2 FQNEAQ (reference sequence). The CDR3 is made up of 14 amino acids. The chain's CDR3 is CASSLRAGIYEQYV. The CDR3 coding sequence is TGTGCCAGCAGCTTGAGAGCGGGGATCTACGAGCAGTACGTC.

As regards this clonotype: With the library built for alpha chains, this beta chain is off target and its frequency is not meaningful. The rearrangement uses TRBV7-8 and TRBJ2-6; D is unclear. The germline V gene has CDR1 SGHVS and CDR2 FQNEAQ. The CDR3 loop spans 15 amino acids. V was pared by 2 bases and J by 0 bases, with 5 bases between. The CDR3 sequence is CASSLYNSGANVLTF. DNA of the CDR3: TGTGCCAGCAGCTTATACAACTCTGGGGCCAACGTCCTGACTTTC.

This clonotype was detected many times. Found in a library prepared for alpha chains, this beta chain is an off-target read, and its abundance has little meaning. The chain recombines TRBV20-1 with TRBJ2-4, with 10 bases lining up with TRBD2. V lost 4 bases and J lost 3; bases outside the gene matches: 3. CDR1 and CDR2 (germline): DFQATT, SNEGSKA (reference sequence). This CDR3 is built from 14 residues. The CDR3 loop reads CSAKWTSGKNIQYF. CDR3 DNA: TGCAGTGCTAAATGGACTAGCGGCAAAAACATTCAGTACTTC.

This clonotype was seen at least ten times. Since it is a stray read in a library aimed at alpha chains, this beta chain has a size that is not meaningful. The chain uses TRBV6-5 and TRBJ2-7; D is ambiguous. Deletions cut 2 bases from V and 5 bases from J, with 16 bases between. The CDR3 spans 15 residues. The germline V gene has CDR1 MNHEY and CDR2 SVGAGI. The CDR3 DNA reads as TGTGCCAGCAGTTACGAAGGTCAGCCCCGTCACGAGCAGTACTTC. It translates to CASSYEGQPRHEQYF.

This clonotype was observed many times. Little can be read into the size of this beta chain, an off-target read in a library designed for alpha chains. The chain is built from TRBV7-8 and TRBJ2-4; 7 bases align to TRBD1. Germline CDR1 and CDR2: SGHVS and FQNEAQ. This CDR3 region has 14 residues. J gave up 7 bases and V 4 bases, and 7 bases lay outside the gene matches. The CDR3 DNA sequence: TGTGCCAGCAGCTACCGGGACAGCTTGAACATTCAGTACTTC. This translates into CASSYRDSLNIQYF.

This clonotype was counted ten times or more. Being off target in a library aimed at alpha chains, this beta chain has a size of little meaning. The genes are TRBV12-3 or TRBV12-4 and TRBJ2-1; 9 bases line up with TRBD2. The CDR3 length is 16 residues. Trimming cost V 3 bases and J 9 bases; bases outside gene matches: 12. The CDR3 region is CASSFLRAGGPSEQFF. CDR3 nucleotides: TGTGCCAGCAGTTTCCTTAGGGCGGGGGGGCCTAGTGAGCAGTTCTTC.

At least ten counts were recorded for this clonotype. This beta chain came through as a stray read in a library set up for alpha chains, and its size says little. The chain couples TRBV11-3 to TRBJ2-1; TRBD2 matches 9 bases. Germline V gene lookup returns CDR1 SGHNT and CDR2 YENEEA. Trimming removed 6 bases from V and 1 base from J; junction bases left unmatched: 7. The CDR3 loop spans 16 amino acids. The CDR3 sequence: CASSRRLAGSYNEQFF. The DNA for the CDR3 is TGTGCCAGCAGTCGGCGCCTAGCGGGGTCCTACAATGAGCAGTTCTTC.

Many counts were recorded for this clonotype. Because this beta chain is a stray read in a library intended to capture alpha chains, its abundance should not be given much weight. The gene calls are TRBV21-1 and TRBJ2-7; TRBD2 was called by the table and not checked on the DNA. TRBV21-1 is a pseudogene segment. The length of the CDR3 is 17 residues. CDR3 sequence reads: CASISPGRPRDCYEQYV. CDR3 in DNA: TGTGCCAGCATCTCTCCAGGGCGTCCCAGGGACTGTTACGAGCAGTACGTC.

This clonotype was observed many times. In a library made to pick up alpha chains, this beta chain is a stray read with a size that means little. The CDR3 nucleotides are TGTGCCAGCAGCGCAGTGAACTGGTCTGAAGCTTTCTTT. It codes for CASSAVNWSEAFF. The genes are TRBV7-2 and TRBJ1-1; the D is unclear. This CDR3 comprises 13 residues. Trimming left V 5 bases short and J 6 bases short, with 13 bases between. The germline gives CDR1 SGHTA, CDR2 FQGNSA.

In its sample, this clonotype was seen many times. This beta chain is an unintended read in a library built for alpha chains; its size means little. The chain carries TRBV5-1 and TRBJ2-3; D uncertain. The germline CDR1 and CDR2 sequences are SGHRS and YFSETQ. CDR3 length: 13 amino acids. Deletions cut 4 bases from V and 6 bases from J, with 12 bases between. The DNA for the CDR3 is TGCGCCAGCAGCCTGGCCGATTACGATACGCAGTATTTT. Its translation is CASSLADYDTQYF.

This clonotype is deemed medium-sized. Since it is a stray read in a library aimed at alpha chains, this beta chain has a size that is not meaningful. The rearrangement joins TRBV5-4 to TRBJ2-5, with TRBD2 identical over 13 bases. J was trimmed by 5 bases and V by 4 bases; bases with no gene match: 5. Germline assignment: CDR1 SGHNT and CDR2 YYREEE (reference sequence). The CDR3 runs to 15 residues. The CDR3 nucleotides are TGTGCCAGCAGCCGGGGACTAGCGGGACAGGAGACCCAGTACTTC. Its translation is CASSRGLAGQETQYF.

At least ten counts were recorded for this clonotype. As an off-target read in a library built for alpha chains, this beta chain has a frequency of little significance. DNA of the CDR3: TGTGCCAGCAGTCCGGAATCTAACTATGGCTACACCTTC. This translates into CASSPESNYGYTF. This chain connects TRBV12-3 or TRBV12-4 to TRBJ1-2; D is ambiguous. The V gene lost 5 bases and the J gene lost 0 bases, with 7 bases spanning the gap. CDR3 length equals 13 residues.

This clonotype was observed at least ten times. This beta chain appears as a stray read in a library generated for alpha chains; its size is not informative. This chain joins TRBV3-1 and TRBJ1-1; D gene uncertain. The V gene's germline CDR1 is LGHDT and CDR2 YNNKEL (reference sequence). The CDR3 extends over 12 amino acids. Trimming took 0 bases from V and 8 from J, leaving 7 bases between them. The CDR3 here is CASSQDFSEAFF. The CDR3 bases are TGTGCCAGCAGCCAAGATTTCTCCGAAGCTTTCTTT.

The table lists this clonotype with a count of one. With the library built for alpha chains, this beta chain is off target and its frequency is not meaningful. The CDR3 nucleotides read TGCAGTGCTCCAACCCAGGGGTCGTCGAACACCGGGGAGCTGTTTTTT. Amino acids: CSAPTQGSSNTGELFF. The V and J genes are TRBV20-1 and TRBJ2-2; weak D call: TRBD1 (6 bases). Trimming removed 5 bases from V and 0 bases from J, with 16 bases in between. This CDR3 contains 16 residues. Germline assignment: CDR1 DFQATT and CDR2 SNEGSKA (reference sequence).

This clonotype was seen repeatedly, ten times or more. The library was prepared for alpha chains; this beta chain is a stray read, so its frequency means little. This chain uses TRBV5-8 with TRBJ2-3; 8 bases line up with TRBD2. CDR3 length equals 14 residues. The junction had 6 bases not matched to a gene; V was cut back by 2 bases and J by 7 bases. Per the germline V gene, CDR1 is SGHTS and CDR2 is YDEGEE. The CDR3: CASSFRAGAHTQYF. In DNA, the CDR3 is TGTGCCAGCAGCTTCAGAGCGGGAGCCCATACGCAGTATTTT.

At least ten counts were recorded for this clonotype. For a library built for alpha chains, this beta chain is a stray read; little rests on its size. This sequence joins TRBV5-5 and TRBJ1-4; no definite D call. This CDR3 is 12 amino acids long. The ends were cut back, 4 bases at V and 7 bases at J, with 8 bases in the middle. Germline V gene data show CDR1 as SGHKS and CDR2 as YYEKEE (reference sequence). The CDR3 region is CASSLHIEKLFF. DNA for the CDR3: TGTGCCAGCAGCCTACACATTGAAAAACTGTTTTTT.

This clonotype occurred a few times. This beta chain appears as a stray read in a library generated for alpha chains; its size is not informative. The chain uses TRBV20-1 and TRBJ1-1; 8 positions agree with TRBD1. Germline-derived CDR1 and CDR2 are DFQATT and SNEGSKA (reference sequence). V shed 4 bases, J shed 5 bases, and the junction held 6 bases outside the gene matches. The CDR3 totals 13 residues. The CDR3 loop is CSANTGGGTEAFF. The CDR3 nucleotides read TGCAGTGCTAACACAGGGGGGGGGACTGAAGCTTTCTTT.

Ten or more counts support this clonotype. Within a library made for alpha chains, this beta chain is off target, and its count is uninformative. The chain links TRBV2 to TRBJ2-3, with a possible D match to TRBD1 (6 bases). V lost 7 bases and J 0 bases, leaving 14 bases between the germline ends. The CDR3 is 15 residues long. In germline, CDR1 is SNHLY, CDR2 FYNNEI. The CDR3 DNA reads TGTGCCAGCAAAGGGAGTGGGACAAGCACAGATACGCAGTATTTT. This translates into CASKGSGTSTDTQYF.

Many counts were recorded for this clonotype. The size of this beta chain means little, since it is a stray read in a library made for alpha chains. The J gene is TRBJ2-7, the V gene TRBV12-3 or TRBV12-4, with 10 bases that match TRBD1. CDR3 length equals 16 residues. V shed 5 bases and J 2 bases; nucleotides not matched to a gene: 9. CDR3 coding DNA: TGTGCCAGCAGTCGATGGACAGGGGGAACTCCCTACGAGCAGTACTTC. It specifies CASSRWTGGTPYEQYF.

The sample holds many counts of this clonotype. In a library made to pick up alpha chains, this beta chain is a stray read with a size that means little. The chain couples TRBV7-2 to TRBJ1-5; no firm D call. This CDR3 has 14 amino acids. Trimming left V 5 bases short and J 6 bases short, with 14 bases between. CDR1 SGHTA and CDR2 FQGNSA come from the germline V gene. CDR3 residues: CASSTKGPPQPQHF. The CDR3 DNA reads as TGTGCCAGCAGCACCAAAGGGCCCCCTCAGCCCCAGCATTTT.

This clonotype was seen repeatedly, ten times or more. This beta chain slipped into a library made for alpha chains as a stray read, so its size is not meaningful. The genes are TRBV29-1 and TRBJ1-2; tentatively, D is TRBD1 (5 bases). This CDR3 has 13 amino acids. The germline V gene has CDR1 SQVTM and CDR2 ANQGSEA. The V end lost 2 bases, the J end lost 4 bases, and 11 bases lay between the germline ends. CDR3 loop: CSVERGGSYGYTF. The CDR3 DNA reads TGCAGCGTTGAACGGGGGGGAAGCTATGGCTACACCTTC. Together with reference TRBV29-1 and TRBJ1-2, the CDR3 gives the full variable domain: SAVISQKPSRDICQRGTSLTIQCQVDSQVTMMFWYRQQPGQSLTLIATANQGSEATYESGFVIDKFPISRPNLTFSTLTVSNMSPEDSSIYLCSVERGGSYGYTFGSGTRLTVV.